This T cell receptor beta chain was retrieved from a study of shared clonotypes between healthy human individuals. The CDR3 has 16 residues. Germline values: CDR1 SGHRS, CDR2 YFSETQ. The junction had 7 bases not matched to a gene; V was cut back by 0 bases and J by 7 bases. Using immunoSEQ multiplex PCR, the repertoire was profiled, and TCRdb retains in-frame clones only, with some absent. Altogether 650,000 to 750,000 clones are present, 72% being singletons, with the ten largest covering around 1.8%. The TCR sequence derives from a woman aged 30 to 39 in good health. The sequenced material came from memory CD4+ T cells sorted from blood. Subset noted: CD45RA-negative fraction. The chain links TRBV5-1 to TRBJ2-2, with 9 bases fitting TRBD2. The CDR3 loop reads CASSLDVSGSGGELFF. The DNA for the CDR3 is TGCGCCAGCAGCTTGGATGTTAGCGGGAGTGGCGGGGAGCTGTTTTTT.